Listed below are T cell receptor beta chains from one sample, sequenced in a study of cytotoxic CD8 clonotypes in ibrutinib-treated CLL. The method was immunoSEQ multiplex PCR; TCRdb's version includes in-frame clones alone and lacks a portion of them. The sample lists approximately 30,000 clones, more than 65% occurring once. This specimen consisted of PBMCs, obtained after 24 months of ibrutinib treatment. These receptors originate from a human donor with chronic lymphocytic leukemia. Each CDR3 is given with its conserved first and last residue. A D gene is named only where the DNA matches it firmly. Clone size is not always given. Where it is, it says once, few, many or a class for expanded clones.

D gene: NA
J gene: TRBJ2-1
V gene: TRBV9
clone size: few
CDR3 DNA: TGTGCCAGCAGCGTGTCTCTGCAGGCAGACAATGAGCAGTTCTTC
CDR3 protein: CASSVSLQADNEQFF

D gene: NA
J gene: TRBJ1-6
V gene: TRBV7-6
clone size: NA
CDR3 DNA: TGTGCCAGCAGCCTAACAGCCAATTCACCCCTCCACTTT
CDR3 protein: CASSLTANSPLHF

D gene: NA
J gene: TRBJ2-7
V gene: TRBV29-1
clone size: NA
CDR3 DNA: TGCAGCGTGGCCAGTGGACTGGGTTTCTACGAGCAGTACTTC
CDR3 protein: CSVASGLGFYEQYF

D gene: NA
J gene: TRBJ2-5
V gene: TRBV28
clone size: few
CDR3 DNA: TGTGCCAGTACCATGCGGGGATCCCAGCGGGAGACCCAGTACTTC
CDR3 protein: CASTMRGSQRETQYF

D gene: NA
J gene: TRBJ1-1
V gene: TRBV7-3
clone size: NA
CDR3 DNA: TGTGCCAGCAGCTTGAGGGACTACACTGAAGCTTTCTTT
CDR3 protein: CASSLRDYTEAFF

D gene: NA
J gene: TRBJ2-2
V gene: TRBV4-1
clone size: NA
CDR3 DNA: TGCGCCAGCAGCCGCGCGGGCCCCCCCGGGGAGCTGTTTTTT
CDR3 protein: CASSRAGPPGELFF

D gene: NA
J gene: TRBJ1-1
V gene: TRBV19
clone size: few
CDR3 DNA: TGTGCCAGTAGTATCGTCGTCGGTCCGAACACTGAAGCTTTCTTT
CDR3 protein: CASSIVVGPNTEAFF

D gene: NA
J gene: TRBJ1-5
V gene: TRBV23-1
clone size: NA
CDR3 DNA: TGCGCCAGCAGTCAATCGGCAGGGGTAAGTGATCAGCCCCAGCATTTT
CDR3 protein: CASSQSAGVSDQPQHF

D gene: TRBD1
J gene: TRBJ1-2
V gene: TRBV19
clone size: few
CDR3 DNA: TGTGCCAGTAGTATAGATGGGACAGAGGTCTATGGCTACACCTTC
CDR3 protein: CASSIDGTEVYGYTF

D gene: NA
J gene: TRBJ2-1
V gene: TRBV12-5
clone size: NA
CDR3 DNA: TGTGCTAGTGCGGGACCAGCGAGACATGAGCAGTTCTTC
CDR3 protein: CASAGPARHEQFF

D gene: TRBD1
J gene: TRBJ2-1
V gene: TRBV4-3
clone size: many
CDR3 DNA: TGCGCCAGCAGCCAAGCCGGGACAGCCGTCTCCTACAATGAGCAGTTCTTC
CDR3 protein: CASSQAGTAVSYNEQFF

D gene: TRBD1
J gene: TRBJ1-2
V gene: TRBV6-1
clone size: NA
CDR3 DNA: TGTGCCAGCAGTGAGCTTCCGGGACAGGGGGCTGGCTACACCTTC
CDR3 protein: CASSELPGQGAGYTF

D gene: NA
J gene: TRBJ1-5
V gene: TRBV4-1
clone size: NA
CDR3 DNA: TGCGCCAGCAGCCCACAGGTCAATCAGCCCCAGCATTTT
CDR3 protein: CASSPQVNQPQHF

D gene: NA
J gene: TRBJ1-2
V gene: TRBV13
clone size: NA
CDR3 DNA: TGTGCCAGCAGCTTAGCATCCGGGGCAGTAGGCTACACCTTC
CDR3 protein: CASSLASGAVGYTF

D gene: NA
J gene: TRBJ2-2
V gene: TRBV5-8
clone size: NA
CDR3 DNA: TGTGCCAGCAGCTCCGCCCAGGGCAGTAGCACCGGGGAGCTGTTTTTT
CDR3 protein: CASSSAQGSSTGELFF

D gene: NA
J gene: TRBJ2-5
V gene: TRBV5-6
clone size: NA
CDR3 DNA: TGTGCCAGCAGCTTCCGGACACAGTACCAAGAGACCCAGTACTTC
CDR3 protein: CASSFRTQYQETQYF

D gene: NA
J gene: TRBJ1-1
V gene: TRBV11-3
clone size: NA
CDR3 DNA: TGTGCCAGCAGCTTATCTCTTTGGGTCTTGAGGGGAATGAACACTGAAGCTTTCTTT
CDR3 protein: CASSLSLWVLRGMNTEAFF

D gene: TRBD1
J gene: TRBJ2-7
V gene: TRBV19
clone size: NA
CDR3 DNA: TGTGCCAGTAGTACATCAGGGGGCCGAGAGCAGTACTTC
CDR3 protein: CASSTSGGREQYF

D gene: NA
J gene: TRBJ2-3
V gene: TRBV7-3
clone size: NA
CDR3 DNA: TGTGCCAGCAGCTTAACGGCGAGGGGGACTCCTAGCACAGATACGCAGTATTTT
CDR3 protein: CASSLTARGTPSTDTQYF

D gene: NA
J gene: TRBJ2-7
V gene: TRBV5-4
clone size: NA
CDR3 DNA: TGTGCCAGCAGCTTCGGACATTATGGCGCCTACGAGCAGTACTTC
CDR3 protein: CASSFGHYGAYEQYF

D gene: NA
J gene: TRBJ1-6
V gene: TRBV5-1
clone size: NA
CDR3 DNA: TGCGCCAGCAGCAATGGAGGGGTGCCACCCCTCCACTTT
CDR3 protein: CASSNGGVPPLHF

D gene: TRBD2
J gene: TRBJ2-7
V gene: TRBV5-1
clone size: NA
CDR3 DNA: TGCGCCAGCAGCTTGTCGGGCCCCGGGTCGCGGGGGGGCCTGTACGAGCAGTACTTC
CDR3 protein: CASSLSGPGSRGGLYEQYF

D gene: TRBD2
J gene: TRBJ2-3
V gene: TRBV5-1
clone size: NA
CDR3 DNA: TGCGCCAGCAGCTTGGGGCTAGCGGGGGCTCCTAGCACAGATACGCAGTATTTT
CDR3 protein: CASSLGLAGAPSTDTQYF

D gene: NA
J gene: TRBJ1-1
V gene: TRBV5-6
clone size: NA
CDR3 DNA: TGTGCCAGCAGCCTGTGGGGGGAGAACACTGAAGCTTTCTTT
CDR3 protein: CASSLWGENTEAFF

D gene: NA
J gene: TRBJ2-7
V gene: TRBV7-2
clone size: NA
CDR3 DNA: TGTGCCAGCAGCTTAGTTGAGGGGATACAGTACTTC
CDR3 protein: CASSLVEGIQYF